The rows below give T cell receptor beta chains drawn from one sample of a study of shared clonotypes between healthy human individuals. This table comes from immunoSEQ multiplex PCR, and its TCRdb copy is limited to in-frame clones, with some not included. The sample consists of a few hundred thousand clones, 50% to 80% of them appearing once. Source material: memory CD4+ T cells sorted from blood. All receptors derive from a man younger than 40 in good health. Both conserved end residues are part of each CDR3. D genes are given only for firm matches. A clone size is listed for some rows: how often the clone was seen (once, few, many), or a class if it is expanded.

-	TRBJ2-7	TRBV6-4	once	CASSGQTSDRNPYAEQYF	TGTGCCAGCAGTGGCCAGACTAGTGATAGGAACCCTTATGCCGAGCAGTACTTC
-	TRBJ1-1	TRBV11-2	-	CASSLDRLRTNTEAFF	TGTGCCAGCAGCTTAGACCGGCTCCGGACGAACACTGAAGCTTTCTTT
TRBD2	TRBJ2-6	TRBV5-5	-	CASSPLAGGPGANVLTF	TGTGCCAGCAGCCCGCTAGCGGGAGGGCCTGGGGCCAACGTCCTGACTTTC
-	TRBJ2-5	TRBV4-1	-	CASSQPTDGYQETQYF	TGCGCCAGCAGCCAACCCACGGACGGCTACCAAGAGACCCAGTACTTC
TRBD1	TRBJ1-1	TRBV28	-	CASSRSDRGRAFF	TGTGCCAGCAGTAGGTCGGACAGGGGGAGAGCTTTCTTT
-	TRBJ2-7	TRBV27	-	CASSLRRTPSSYEQYF	TGTGCCAGCAGTTTAAGGCGAACGCCTAGCTCCTACGAGCAGTACTTC
TRBD1	TRBJ2-1	TRBV25-1	once	CASRGERSGTGSYNEQFF	TGTGCCAGCAGAGGAGAAAGATCCGGGACAGGCTCCTACAATGAGCAGTTCTTC
TRBD1	TRBJ1-2	TRBV5-4	once	CASSPGQGVYYGYTF	TGTGCCAGCAGCCCCGGACAGGGGGTATACTATGGCTACACCTTC
-	TRBJ1-4	TRBV10-2	few	CASTRQVATNEKLFF	TGCGCCAGCACCAGACAGGTTGCAACTAATGAAAAACTGTTTTTT
TRBD1	TRBJ1-2	TRBV28	few	CASGIPGQGYGYTF	TGTGCCAGCGGGATCCCGGGACAGGGTTATGGCTACACCTTC
-	TRBJ1-4	TRBV18	-	CASSLTGSREEKLFF	TGTGCCAGCTCACTTACCGGGTCCCGGGAGGAAAAACTGTTTTTT
-	TRBJ2-7	TRBV5-1	few	CASSLGQEKEQYF	TGCGCCAGCAGCTTGGGGCAGGAAAAGGAGCAGTACTTC
-	TRBJ2-6	TRBV5-4	once	CASSPGPNSGANVLTF	TGTGCCAGCAGCCCTGGGCCAAACTCTGGGGCCAACGTCCTGACTTTC
TRBD1	TRBJ2-5	TRBV5-4	-	CASSLKDREETQYF	TGTGCCAGCAGCTTAAAGGACAGGGAAGAGACCCAGTACTTC
-	TRBJ2-7	TRBV9	-	CASSRAVAYEQYF	TGTGCCAGCAGCCGTGCGGTGGCCTACGAGCAGTACTTC
-	TRBJ2-1	TRBV15	-	CATSRGSSHNEQFF	TGTGCCACCAGCAGAGGAAGTTCCCACAATGAGCAGTTCTTC
-	TRBJ1-5	TRBV5-1	-	CASSLVGHGQPQHF	TGCGCCAGCAGCTTGGTGGGTCATGGGCAGCCCCAGCATTTT
-	TRBJ2-3	TRBV5-1	-	CASSLDSGGGTQYF	TGCGCCAGCAGCTTGGACTCGGGCGGCGGTACGCAGTATTTT
TRBD1	TRBJ2-3	TRBV15	-	CATSRPGQALDTQYF	TGTGCCACCAGCAGACCGGGACAGGCCTTGGATACGCAGTATTTT
TRBD2	TRBJ2-5	TRBV12-5	-	CASALSSGRVKTQYF	TGTGCTAGTGCTCTATCTAGCGGGAGGGTAAAGACCCAGTACTTC
-	TRBJ2-7	TRBV19	-	CATNSLAGEQYF	TGTGCCACCAACAGCCTAGCTGGCGAGCAGTACTTC
-	TRBJ2-5	TRBV5-4	-	CASSLGGLMRETQYF	TGTGCCAGCAGCTTGGGGGGACTCATGCGGGAGACCCAGTACTTC
-	TRBJ1-1	TRBV5-6	-	CASSLGDGPAFF	TGTGCCAGCAGCTTGGGGGACGGGCCGGCTTTCTTT
-	TRBJ2-1	TRBV27	many	CASRAPRGTYYNEQFF	TGTGCCAGCAGGGCCCCGAGGGGGACCTACTACAATGAGCAGTTCTTC